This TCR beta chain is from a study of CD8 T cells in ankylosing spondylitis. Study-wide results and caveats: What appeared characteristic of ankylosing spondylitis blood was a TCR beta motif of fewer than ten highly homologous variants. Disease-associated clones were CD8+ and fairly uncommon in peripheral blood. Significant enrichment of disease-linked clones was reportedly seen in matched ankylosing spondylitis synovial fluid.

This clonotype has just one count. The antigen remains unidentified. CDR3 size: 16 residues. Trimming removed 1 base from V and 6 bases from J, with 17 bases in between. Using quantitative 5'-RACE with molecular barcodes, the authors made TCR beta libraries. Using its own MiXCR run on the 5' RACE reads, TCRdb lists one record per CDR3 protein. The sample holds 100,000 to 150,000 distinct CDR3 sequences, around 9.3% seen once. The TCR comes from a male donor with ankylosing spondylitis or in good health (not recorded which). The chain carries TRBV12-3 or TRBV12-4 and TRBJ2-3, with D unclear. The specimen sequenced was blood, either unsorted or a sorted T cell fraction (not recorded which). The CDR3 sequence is CASSLGTPLGVDTQYF. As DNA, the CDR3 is TGTGCCAGCAGTTTAGGGACCCCGCTAGGAGTCGATACGCAGTATTTT.